This TCR beta chain was identified during a study of cytomegalovirus exposure and HLA in healthy donors. With regard to this clone: Antigen: not known.

The PCR used 60 Vbeta and 13 Jbeta primers. Assay: immunoSEQ multiplex PCR; the TCRdb copy retains only in-frame clones and omits some. The table includes fewer than 130,000 clones, around 80% detected once. Points from the study as a whole: For most TCR beta V segments, an earlier analysis put the productive rate at about 87% or about 30% of the time. In a later analysis, compared with equally common non-associated chains, HLA-associated beta chains were more expanded.

CDR3 length: 15 amino acids. The germline V gene has CDR1 MNHEY and CDR2 SMNVEV (reference sequence). J gave up 1 base and V 3 bases, and 6 bases lay outside the gene matches. The sequence was collected from a woman in her forties in good health and CMV-seronegative. Sample: PBMCs. This chain connects TRBV27 to TRBJ2-7, with TRBD1 identical over 7 bases. The CDR3 loop is CASSLAGTASYEQYF. In DNA, the CDR3 is TGTGCCAGCAGTTTGGCCGGGACAGCGTCCTACGAGCAGTACTTC.